The T cell receptor beta chain described here comes from a study of blood T cell repertoires in COVID-19. Whole-study context: Some COVID-19 samples were acute and others convalescent; all came from the United States, Italy and Spain.

Clones were sequenced by immunoSEQ multiplex PCR, and TCRdb holds only the in-frame ones, with some missing. The table shows roughly 300,000 clones, with about 90% occurring only once. The germline CDR1 and CDR2 sequences are MDHEN and SYDVKM. The CDR3 consists of 15 residues. V lost 2 bases, J lost 4 bases, and 14 bases lay in between. Specimen: PBMCs or T cells enriched from blood (not recorded which). The receptor was derived from a woman aged 25 to 39 who had recovered from COVID-19. The chain joins TRBV28 to TRBJ1-2; D is unclear. The CDR3 sequence: CASSLAAAGIYGYTF. In nucleotides, the CDR3 is TGTGCCAGCAGTTTAGCGGCAGCCGGGATCTATGGCTACACCTTC.